These 13 T cell receptor beta chains were sequenced from one sample in a study of blood T cell repertoires in COVID-19. Libraries were prepared by immunoSEQ multiplex PCR; TCRdb keeps only in-frame clonotypes and omits some of them. The top ten clones hold 15% to 20% of a sample with fewer than 150,000 clones, about 90% of them seen once. Sequenced input: peripheral blood. Every receptor here comes from a woman between 50 and 59 years old who had recovered from COVID-19.

In its sample, this clone was seen a few times. V gene TRBV7-3 combines with J gene TRBJ1-2, with D possibly matching TRBD1 (6 bases). This CDR3 has 14 residues. Germline lookup yields CDR1 SGHTA and CDR2 FQGTGA. V gave up 2 bases and J gave up 8 bases, with 15 bases separating them. The CDR3 reads CASSLSLQGEGYTF. Written as DNA, the CDR3 is TGTGCCAGCAGCTTATCACTACAGGGTGAGGGCTACACCTTC.

The chain has TRBV6-2 or TRBV6-3 and TRBJ1-5; the D gene is possibly TRBD1 (6 bases). The V end lost 2 bases, the J end lost 0 bases, and 23 bases lay between the germline ends. Germline assignment: CDR1 MNHEY and CDR2 SVGEGT. This CDR3 comprises 20 residues. The CDR3 DNA reads as TGTGCCAGCAGTTACCCTTCAACCGGCCGGGACATCTTTAGCAATCAGCCCCAGCATTTT. It is translated as CASSYPSTGRDIFSNQPQHF.

The rearrangement joins TRBV7-8 to TRBJ1-2; no clear D. CDR1 and CDR2 (germline): SGHVS, FQNEAQ. V dropped 5 bases and J dropped 4 bases, with 17 bases sitting between them. The CDR3 loop spans 15 amino acids. Here the CDR3 reads CASSRREGGVYGYTF. CDR3 sequence (DNA): TGTGCCAGCAGCCGGCGGGAAGGTGGGGTCTATGGCTACACCTTC.

The rearrangement uses TRBV13 and TRBJ1-3; D not resolved. Per the germline V gene, CDR1 is PRHDT and CDR2 is FYEKMQ (reference sequence). This CDR3 is 17 amino acids long. V dropped 0 bases and J dropped 2 bases, with 14 bases sitting between them. CDR3: CASSLGTPGSPGNTIYF. CDR3 DNA sequence: TGTGCCAGCAGCTTAGGAACACCCGGGAGTCCTGGAAACACCATATATTTT.

This clone has just one count. The gene calls are TRBV6-2 or TRBV6-3 and TRBJ2-7, with 9 positions matching TRBD2. Germline V gives CDR1 MNHEY, CDR2 SVGEGT. V lost 4 bases, J lost 2 bases, and 6 bases stayed unmatched. The CDR3 is 15 amino acids. The CDR3 DNA follows: TGTGCCAGCAGTTCTCGGGGACTAGCCGCCTACGAGCAGTACTTC. This gives the protein CASSSRGLAAYEQYF.

This clone has a single count. The chain couples TRBV7-8 to TRBJ2-7; TRBD1 is a possible D gene (6 bases). Looked up from germline, CDR1 is SGHVS and CDR2 is FQNEAQ. V was trimmed by 5 bases and J by 2 bases, leaving 10 bases between them. The CDR3 runs 13 residues. The CDR3 loop reads CASSPDRTYEQYF. DNA for the CDR3: TGTGCCAGCAGCCCTGACAGGACCTACGAGCAGTACTTC.

The V gene is TRBV19, the J gene TRBJ1-2; 7 bases are a match to TRBD1. The CDR3 sequence is 15 residues long. J gave up 6 bases and V 5 bases, and 12 bases lay outside the gene matches. From germline, CDR1 is LNHDA and CDR2 SQIVND (reference sequence). The CDR3 spells CASSAMGRGQDGYTF. The DNA of the CDR3 is TGTGCCAGTAGTGCCATGGGTAGGGGGCAGGATGGCTACACCTTC.

This chain uses TRBV7-2 with TRBJ1-3; D not resolved. The CDR3 totals 14 residues. The germline gives CDR1 SGHTA, CDR2 FQGNSA. The ends were cut back, 5 bases at V and 3 bases at J, with 11 bases in the middle. The CDR3 DNA sequence: TGTGCCAGCAGCCCGGGGATAAGTGGAAACACCATATATTTT. As protein: CASSPGISGNTIYF.

The V call is TRBV5-1, the J call TRBJ2-2, with D perhaps matching TRBD2 (5 bases). The CDR3 length is 13 residues. Trimming removed 1 base from V and 7 bases from J, with 8 bases in between. Germline V lookup: CDR1 SGHRS, CDR2 YFSETQ. CDR3 coding DNA: TGCGCCAGCAGCTTGAACGGGGACGGGGAGCTGTTTTTT. Translating it yields CASSLNGDGELFF.

V is TRBV12-5 and J is TRBJ2-3, with 7 bases identical to TRBD1. CDR1 and CDR2 from the germline V gene are LGHNT and FRNRAP. V dropped 7 bases and J dropped 1; count of bases not matched to a gene: 8. This CDR3 is built from 15 residues. The chain's CDR3 is CASAAQGVRTDTQYF. The DNA of the CDR3 is TGTGCTAGTGCGGCCCAGGGGGTCCGCACAGATACGCAGTATTTT.

This chain links TRBV2 with TRBJ1-2; D perhaps matches TRBD1 (6 bases). CDR3 size: 14 residues. Germline values: CDR1 SNHLY, CDR2 FYNNEI. The V gene lost 11 bases and the J gene lost 2 bases, with 18 bases spanning the gap. CDR3 loop: CAGSGAESNYGYTF. CDR3 nucleotide sequence: TGTGCCGGCTCAGGGGCCGAATCCAACTATGGCTACACCTTC. The entire variable domain, with the rest obtained from reference TRBV2 and TRBJ1-2, is as follows: EPEVTQTPSHQVTQMGQEVILRCVPISNHLYFYWYRQILGQKVEFLVSFYNNEISEKSEIFDDQFSVERPDGSNFTLKIRSTKLEDSAMYFCAGSGAESNYGYTFGSGTRLTVV.

V gene TRBV6-2 or TRBV6-3 combines with J gene TRBJ2-5; 10 nucleotides agree with TRBD1. The V gene end was trimmed by 2 bases and the J gene end by 7 bases; junction bases not matched to a gene: 19. Germline CDR1 is MNHEY and CDR2 is SVGEGT. The CDR3 length is 19 residues. The CDR3 region has the DNA TGTGCCAGCAGTTACCTTGGGGACAGGGGCCGCGGGCTTGTTTGGACCCAGTACTTC. Its translation is CASSYLGDRGRGLVWTQYF.

The chain carries TRBV5-4 and TRBJ2-5; TRBD1 might be the D (5 bases). This CDR3 has 13 residues. Germline values: CDR1 SGHNT, CDR2 YYREEE (reference sequence). V was pared by 1 base and J by 5 bases, with 9 bases between. This chain's CDR3 is CASSLYRSETQYF. The CDR3 DNA sequence: TGTGCCAGCAGCTTGTACAGGTCCGAGACCCAGTACTTC.